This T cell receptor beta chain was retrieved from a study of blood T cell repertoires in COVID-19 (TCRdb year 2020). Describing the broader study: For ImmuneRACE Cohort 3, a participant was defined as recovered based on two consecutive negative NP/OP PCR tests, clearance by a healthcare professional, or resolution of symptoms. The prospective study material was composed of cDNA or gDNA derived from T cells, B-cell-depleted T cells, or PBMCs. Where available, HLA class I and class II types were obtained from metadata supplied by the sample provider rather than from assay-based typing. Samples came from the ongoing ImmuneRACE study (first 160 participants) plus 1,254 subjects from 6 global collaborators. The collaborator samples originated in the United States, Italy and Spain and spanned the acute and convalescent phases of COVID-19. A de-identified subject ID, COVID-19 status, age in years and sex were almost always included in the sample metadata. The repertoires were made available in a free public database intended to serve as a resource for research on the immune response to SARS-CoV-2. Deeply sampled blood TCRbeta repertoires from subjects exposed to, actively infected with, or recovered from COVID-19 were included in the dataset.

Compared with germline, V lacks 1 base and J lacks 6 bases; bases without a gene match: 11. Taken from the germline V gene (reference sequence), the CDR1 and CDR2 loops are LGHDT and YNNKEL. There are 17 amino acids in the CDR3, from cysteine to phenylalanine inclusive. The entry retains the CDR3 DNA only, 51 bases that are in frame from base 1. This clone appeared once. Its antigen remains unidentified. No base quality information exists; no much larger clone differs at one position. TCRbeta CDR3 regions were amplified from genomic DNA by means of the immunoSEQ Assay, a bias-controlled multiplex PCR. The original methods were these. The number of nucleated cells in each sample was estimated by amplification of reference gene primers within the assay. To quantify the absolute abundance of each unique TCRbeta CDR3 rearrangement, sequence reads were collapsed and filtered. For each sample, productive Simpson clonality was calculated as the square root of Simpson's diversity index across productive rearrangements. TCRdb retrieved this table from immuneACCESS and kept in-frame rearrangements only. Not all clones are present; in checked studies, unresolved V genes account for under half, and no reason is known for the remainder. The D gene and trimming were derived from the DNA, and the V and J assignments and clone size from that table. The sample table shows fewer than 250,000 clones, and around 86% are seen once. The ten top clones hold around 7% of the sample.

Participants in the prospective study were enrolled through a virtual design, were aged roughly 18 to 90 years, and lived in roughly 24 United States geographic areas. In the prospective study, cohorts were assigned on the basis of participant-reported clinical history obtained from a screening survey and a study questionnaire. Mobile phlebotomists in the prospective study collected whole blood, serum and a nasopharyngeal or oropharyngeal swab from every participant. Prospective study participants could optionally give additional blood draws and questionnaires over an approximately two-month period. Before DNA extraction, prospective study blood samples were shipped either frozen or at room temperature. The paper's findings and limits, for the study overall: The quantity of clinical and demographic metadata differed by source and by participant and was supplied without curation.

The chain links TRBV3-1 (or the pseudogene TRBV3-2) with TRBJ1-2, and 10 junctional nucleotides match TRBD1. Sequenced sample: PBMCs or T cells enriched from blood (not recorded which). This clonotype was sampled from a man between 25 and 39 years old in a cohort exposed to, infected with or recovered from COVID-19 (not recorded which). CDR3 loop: CASSQAFSWTGGNGYTF. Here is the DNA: TGTGCCAGCAGCCAAGCCTTTTCGTGGACAGGGGGGAATGGCTACACCTTC.